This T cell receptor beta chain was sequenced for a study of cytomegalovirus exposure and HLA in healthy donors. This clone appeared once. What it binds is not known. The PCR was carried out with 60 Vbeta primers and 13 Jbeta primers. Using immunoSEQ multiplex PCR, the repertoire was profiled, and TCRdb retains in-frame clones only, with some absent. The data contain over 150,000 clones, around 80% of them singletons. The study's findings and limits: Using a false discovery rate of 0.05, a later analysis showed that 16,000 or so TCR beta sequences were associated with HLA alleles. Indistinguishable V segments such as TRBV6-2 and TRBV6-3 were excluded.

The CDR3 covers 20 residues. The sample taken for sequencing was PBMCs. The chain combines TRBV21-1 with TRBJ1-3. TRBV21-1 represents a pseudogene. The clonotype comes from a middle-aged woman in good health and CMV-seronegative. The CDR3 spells CASSDTGQMEVLLGGNTIYF. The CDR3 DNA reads TGTGCCAGCAGCGATACCGGGCAGATGGAGGTCCTTCTGGGGGGAAACACCATATATTTT.